This TCR beta chain was sequenced for a study of CD8+ T cells in alopecia areata. General study results and limits: Affected scalp, especially in alopecia totalis/universalis, had a higher clonality than normal scalp did. Sequence data from scalp samples additionally include resident alphabeta T cells of normal skin. Patients displayed less clarity in TCR sharing than mice, a finding possibly related to HLA.

Reverse transcription of extracted RNA yielded cDNA, which provided the sequencing template. Only in-frame clones appear in the TCRdb table, and some are missing; sequencing was by immunoSEQ multiplex PCR. This sample has some 180,000 clones, with approximately 53% found just once. The CDR3 has 13 residues. Germline V gene data show CDR1 as SGHDT and CDR2 as YYEEEE. V was cut by 1 base and J by 2 bases, with 6 bases left in between. Investigators sorted PBMCs to obtain both CD4+ and CD8+ T cells. In this sample, this clone turned up a few times. Antigen specificity is unknown. The rearrangement joins TRBV5-6 to TRBJ2-5; D remains ambiguous. This TCR was recovered from a human donor in good health. Sequenced sample: CD8+ T cells sorted from blood. CDR3 sequence reads: CASSLTPQETQYF. The CDR3, as DNA: TGTGCCAGCAGCTTGACACCGCAAGAGACCCAGTACTTC.